The 20 T cell receptor beta chains listed next were all sequenced from one sample in a study of CD8 T cells in Susac syndrome (dated by TCRdb to about 2019). The receptor library was made with the immunoSEQ multiplex PCR assay. RNA was extracted with the RNeasy kit and about 0.5 to 1 ug was reverse transcribed using random hexamers. The raw public data were reprocessed by TCRdb itself: fastp quality trimming at Q25, MiXCR clonotype calling, in-frame beta chains only. Rows with a matching CDR3 protein are joined into one entry that keeps the most common DNA and genes. Counted in this sample were 150,000 or so distinct CDR3 sequences; 95% to 96% of them appeared once. The ten largest clones capture 0.12% of the sample. Source material: CD4+ T cells from PBMCs. The receptors here all came from a human donor with Susac syndrome.

The chain recombines TRBV11-2 with TRBJ2-2; D is uncertain. CDR1 is SGHAT, CDR2 FQNNGV, per germline. Trimming took off 5 bases at V and 2 bases at J, with 15 bases between the two ends. This CDR3 is built from 16 residues. CDR3 amino acids: CASSPLGLQNTGELFF. The CDR3 DNA reads TGTGCCAGCAGCCCACTGGGTCTCCAAAACACCGGGGAGCTGTTTTTT.

This clonotype appeared a single time. The rearrangement links TRBV7-2 to TRBJ1-5, with D possibly being TRBD1 (5 bases). Per germline, CDR1 SGHTA and CDR2 FQGNSA. This CDR3 comprises 16 residues. V shed 1 base and J shed 1 base, with 11 bases lying between them. The CDR3 nucleotides are TGTGCCAGCAGCTTAGGCGGGACCCTGAGCAATCAGCCCCAGCATTTT. Protein product: CASSLGGTLSNQPQHF.

The V call is TRBV4-2, the J call TRBJ2-7; no reliable D call. Trimming stripped 0 bases from V and 0 bases from J, with 9 bases between. CDR1 and CDR2 (germline): LGHNA, YNFKEQ. The CDR3 has 15 residues. In DNA, the CDR3 is TGTGCCAGCAGCCAAGAAGCGAGACACTCCTACGAGCAGTACTTC. It specifies CASSQEARHSYEQYF.

The V gene is TRBV20-1, the J gene TRBJ2-2, with TRBD2 as a possible D gene (6 bases). Per germline, CDR1 DFQATT and CDR2 SNEGSKA (reference sequence). The CDR3 totals 17 residues. The V and J ends lost 3 bases and 1 base respectively, with 18 bases between them. CDR3 nucleotides: TGCAGTGCTAGTCTCCCGCCGGGACTCGAGAACACCGGGGAGCTGTTTTTT. Translated: CSASLPPGLENTGELFF.

The V and J genes are TRBV15 and TRBJ1-1; D unresolved. The germline gives CDR1 LNHNV, CDR2 YYDKDF (reference sequence). The length of the CDR3 is 14 residues. V dropped 9 bases and J dropped 0 bases, with 14 bases sitting between them. The CDR3, as DNA: TGTGCCACGGAACCAGGTTTTGTGAACACTGAAGCTTTCTTT. Translating gives CATEPGFVNTEAFF.

The gene calls are TRBV29-1 and TRBJ2-1; D gene unclear. The CDR3 loop spans 13 amino acids. The germline gives CDR1 SQVTM, CDR2 ANQGSEA. Between the trimmed V and J ends, which lost 8 bases and 2 bases, there was a span of 13 bases. CDR3 DNA: TGCAGCACCACTTCAACCACCTACAATGAGCAGTTCTTC. Encoded protein: CSTTSTTYNEQFF.

The chain recombines TRBV28 with TRBJ1-2, with D uncertain. Germline V gene data show CDR1 as MDHEN and CDR2 as SYDVKM. The CDR3 loop spans 12 amino acids. V lost 2 bases and J 6 bases, leaving 7 bases between the germline ends. CDR3 nucleotides: TGTGCCAGCAGTTTAGAGGCTCATGGCTACACCTTC. Translation: CASSLEAHGYTF.

The chain has TRBV9 and TRBJ2-5; no firm D call. The germline CDR1 and CDR2 sequences are SGDLS and YYNGEE. Trimming left V 0 bases short and J 5 bases short, with 2 bases between. The CDR3 sequence is 11 residues long. The chain's CDR3 is CASSVEETQYF. CDR3 bases: TGTGCCAGCAGCGTAGAGGAGACCCAGTACTTC.

The V gene is TRBV28, the J gene TRBJ2-3; 7 positions agree with TRBD1. After removal of 4 bases from V and 2 bases from J, the junction contained 6 bases not matched to a gene. Germline V gene data show CDR1 as MDHEN and CDR2 as SYDVKM. CDR3 size: 15 residues. CDR3 nucleotide sequence: TGTGCCAGCAGTTATCCACAGGGGTTCACAGATACGCAGTATTTT. It encodes CASSYPQGFTDTQYF.

For the CDR3, the DNA is TGTGCCAGCAGCGTGGGACTAGCGGGAGCAGAAAACATTCAGTACTTC. Residues: CASSVGLAGAENIQYF. The chain couples TRBV9 to TRBJ2-4, with TRBD2 matching over 14 bases. The germline gives CDR1 SGDLS, CDR2 YYNGEE. The CDR3 has 16 residues. The trim removed 2 bases at V and 5 bases at J, leaving 3 bases unmatched.

The chain is built from TRBV7-2 and TRBJ1-2; 7 bases line up with TRBD1. V dropped 3 bases and J dropped 4; count of bases not matched to a gene: 8. The germline V gene has CDR1 SGHTA and CDR2 FQGNSA. There are 15 residues in the CDR3. The chain's CDR3 is CASSLGRGRAYGYTF. CDR3 nucleotides: TGTGCCAGCAGCTTGGGGAGGGGGCGCGCCTATGGCTACACCTTC.

The rearrangement joins TRBV2 to TRBJ2-7; 8 bases are a match to TRBD1. This CDR3 is built from 13 residues. V dropped 6 bases and J dropped 3; count of bases not matched to a gene: 4. CDR1 and CDR2 (germline): SNHLY, FYNNEI. CDR3 protein: CASRDRVDYEQYF. CDR3 in DNA: TGTGCCAGCAGGGACAGGGTCGACTACGAGCAGTACTTC.

The table lists this clonotype with a count of one. The rearrangement uses TRBV9 and TRBJ2-2; the D gene is possibly TRBD2 (5 bases). Germline loops: CDR1 SGDLS, CDR2 YYNGEE. The CDR3 spans 14 residues. Trimming removed 1 base from V and 4 bases from J, with 8 bases in between. CDR3 in amino acids: CASSVLAITGELFF. The CDR3 region has the DNA TGTGCCAGCAGCGTACTAGCTATCACCGGGGAGCTGTTTTTT.

The chain joins TRBV5-8 to TRBJ2-7; the match to TRBD1 covers 7 bases. CDR3 length equals 13 residues. The V gene's germline CDR1 is SGHTS and CDR2 YDEGEE. CDR3 DNA: TGTGCGACGCGTCCGACAGGGCCAGGCGAGCAGTACTTC. Residues: CATRPTGPGEQYF.

This CDR3 reads CATSPLDSYGDTQYF. The CDR3 region has the DNA TGTGCCACCAGCCCCTTGGACAGCTACGGCGATACGCAGTATTTT. The rearrangement links TRBV15 to TRBJ2-3; D possibly corresponds to TRBD1 (6 bases). The CDR3 spans 15 residues. Trimming pared 5 bases from V and 6 bases from J, leaving 18 bases between. Germline V gives CDR1 LNHNV, CDR2 YYDKDF (reference sequence).

The rearrangement uses TRBV20-1 and TRBJ1-2, with 8 bases fitting TRBD1. The J segment lost 4 bases and the V segment lost 5 bases, leaving 3 bases of the junction unmatched. CDR1 is DFQATT, CDR2 SNEGSKA, per germline (reference sequence). There are 12 residues in the CDR3. The CDR3 loop reads CSAGGQVYGYTF. The CDR3 bases are TGCAGTGCTGGGGGACAGGTCTATGGCTACACCTTC.

The rearrangement joins TRBV28 to TRBJ2-7; no reliable D call. Germline CDR1 reads MDHEN; CDR2 reads SYDVKM. The germline V and J ends were trimmed by 2 bases and 6 bases, with 5 bases remaining between them. There are 11 residues in the CDR3. The CDR3 protein is CASSLNGEQYF. CDR3 in DNA: TGTGCCAGCAGTTTAAACGGCGAGCAGTACTTC.

V usage is TRBV5-1 and J usage is TRBJ1-2; 9 bases match TRBD1. The V segment lost 5 bases and the J segment 4 bases; nucleotides outside the gene matches: 6. This CDR3 is 14 amino acids long. CDR1 is SGHRS, CDR2 YFSETQ, per germline. CDR3 bases: TGCGCCAGCAGAGGGACAGGGTTGAGCTATGGCTACACCTTC. Translated: CASRGTGLSYGYTF.

The chain carries TRBV5-8 and TRBJ2-2, with 8 bases identical to TRBD2. With 10 bases clipped from V and 0 bases from J, the junction kept 14 bases outside the gene matches. CDR3 length: 17 amino acids. Germline V gives CDR1 SGHTS, CDR2 YDEGEE. CDR3 loop: CASPRRGGTANTGELFF. DNA for the CDR3: TGTGCCTCACCAAGACGGGGGGGAACTGCGAACACCGGGGAGCTGTTTTTT. The variable domain in full, completed from reference TRBV5-8 and TRBJ2-2, reads EAGVTQSPTHLIKTRGQQATLRCSPISGHTSVYWYQQALGLGLQFLLWYDEGEERNRGNFPPRFSGRQFPNYSSELNVNALELEDSALYLCASPRRGGTANTGELFFGEGSRLTVL.

This chain links TRBV28 with TRBJ2-7; no clear D. The CDR3 covers 14 residues. Trimming removed 3 bases from V and 0 bases from J, with 9 bases in between. Looked up from germline, CDR1 is MDHEN and CDR2 is SYDVKM. CDR3 DNA: TGTGCCAGCAGTTTCACACAGAGCTCCTACGAGCAGTACGTC. Its protein product is CASSFTQSSYEQYV.